The rows below give T cell receptor beta chains drawn from one sample of a study of response to subunit inactivated influenza vaccine. One entry per CDR3 protein, called by TCRdb with MiXCR from the RT-PCR reads. The sample carries about 500,000 distinct CDR3 sequences, about 17% recorded once. The sample here was CD4+ T cells sorted from PBMCs, taken around 25 months after vaccination. These TCRs come from a man aged 45 to 70 who received an inactivated influenza vaccine. Each CDR3 is given with its conserved first and last residue. D genes are given only for firm matches. Expanded clones are given a class, and other clones once, few, many or no size at all.

J gene	V gene	clone size	D gene	CDR3 protein	CDR3 DNA
TRBJ2-4	TRBV6-2/TRBV6-3	few	.	CASRTLGNIQYF	TGTGCCAGCAGGACCCTAGGAAACATTCAGTACTTC
TRBJ2-1	TRBV6-1	few	TRBD2	CASSPRGSGVYNEQFF	TGTGCCAGCAGTCCCCGGGGTAGCGGGGTCTACAATGAGCAGTTCTTC
TRBJ1-2	TRBV14	few	.	CASSQVVRDGYTF	TGTGCCAGCAGCCAAGTGGTACGGGATGGCTACACCTTC
TRBJ1-2	TRBV29-1	.	TRBD1	CSVGGQGAWHYGYTF	TGCAGCGTTGGGGGCCAGGGGGCATGGCACTATGGCTACACCTTC
TRBJ2-7	TRBV5-1	.	.	CASAAGTLSYEQYF	TGCGCCAGCGCTGCCGGGACTCTTTCCTACGAGCAGTACTTC
TRBJ1-5	TRBV9	few	TRBD1	CASTPGQGFSNQPQHF	TGTGCCAGCACCCCGGGACAGGGTTTTAGCAATCAGCCCCAGCATTTT
TRBJ2-1	TRBV20-1	few	TRBD1	CSAGDRAPYNEQFF	TGCAGTGCCGGCGACAGGGCCCCCTACAATGAGCAGTTCTTC
TRBJ1-5	TRBV6-2/TRBV6-3	.	.	CASSYTGRNQPQHF	TGTGCCAGCAGTTACACCGGCAGAAATCAGCCCCAGCATTTT
TRBJ2-7	TRBV20-1	.	TRBD2	CSASTGGYEQYF	TGCAGTGCTTCAACGGGGGGTTACGAGCAGTACTTC
TRBJ1-2	TRBV7-2	many	.	CASSLGGSLNYGYTF	TGTGCCAGCAGCTTAGGGGGGTCCCTTAACTATGGCTACACCTTC
TRBJ2-5	TRBV20-1	.	TRBD2	CSADSGLAGGTQYF	TGCAGTGCCGACAGTGGGCTAGCGGGAGGGACCCAGTACTTC
TRBJ1-1	TRBV7-8	many	.	CASSRTALSTEAFF	TGTGCCAGCAGCCGGACCGCTTTAAGCACTGAAGCTTTCTTT